This T cell receptor beta chain was retrieved from a study of T cells after yellow fever vaccination. Study context: Where fractions had low cell numbers, libraries were prepared from them with the SMART-Seq v4 Ultra Low Input RNA kit.

Template switching by 5'RACE produced TCR cDNA, adding a universal primer site and UMIs. TCRdb analysed the 5' RACE reads with MiXCR anew, one entry per CDR3 protein. Of 60,000 to 85,000 distinct CDR3 sequences in the sample, around 7% were seen once. Study-wide results and caveats: High-abundance clonotypes from the bulk population could contaminate FACS-sorted repertoires.

The CDR3 contains 16 residues. Germline V CDR1 and CDR2: LNHDA, SQIVND (reference sequence). V trimming: 0 bases; J trimming: 2 bases; junction bases outside the gene matches: 4. Concerning this clonotype: Antigen specificity is unknown.

This clonotype originated in a man between 18 and 29 years old who received the YFV17D yellow fever vaccine. The material sequenced was CD8+ T cells sorted from PBMCs, taken about 49 days after the first yellow fever vaccination. The chain carries TRBV19 and TRBJ2-1, with 7 nucleotides matching TRBD1. The CDR3 nucleotides read TGTGCCAGTAGTATAGATAGGGACAGCCCCTACAATGAGCAGTTCTTC. This codes for CASSIDRDSPYNEQFF. Complete variable domain (other parts from reference TRBV19 and TRBJ2-1): DGGITQSPKYLFRKEGQNVTLSCEQNLNHDAMYWYRQDPGQGLRLIYYSQIVNDFQKGDIAEGYSVSREKKESFPLTVTSAQKNPTAFYLCASSIDRDSPYNEQFFGPGTRLTVL.